This T cell receptor (beta chain) derives from a study of beta chain features in type 1 diabetes. Study observations and caveats: For patients, the naive, central memory and Treg TCRB repertoires appeared more alike than for healthy donors.

There are 16 residues in the CDR3. V dropped 5 bases and J dropped 0; count of bases not matched to a gene: 10. CDR1 and CDR2 (germline): SGHVS, FQNEAQ. On this clone itself: Its specificity is not known.

The entirety of the isolated RNA underwent reverse transcription, so expressed TCRB transcripts were sequenced. Assay: immunoSEQ multiplex PCR; the TCRdb copy retains only in-frame clones and omits some. There are hundreds of thousands of clones in the sample; 30% occur only once, and roughly 0.066% lies in the top ten. This receptor was taken from a man younger than 30 in good health. The gene calls are TRBV7-8 and TRBJ2-7, with TRBD2 identical over 7 bases. Sequencing was carried out using naive CD4+ T cells from blood. CDR3: CASSRAGLASSYEQYF. CDR3 in DNA: TGTGCCAGCAGCCGAGCGGGGCTAGCGAGCTCCTACGAGCAGTACTTC.